Each of the 8 T cell receptor beta chains below was sequenced from the same sample in a study of cytomegalovirus exposure and HLA in healthy donors. The PCR used 60 Vbeta and 13 Jbeta primers. Data came from immunoSEQ multiplex PCR; TCRdb stores just in-frame clones and leaves some out. The sample gives around 190,000 clones, around 78% of which show up once; 13% to 15% is in the top ten. Material: PBMCs. Receptors were obtained from a woman under 40 in good health and CMV-seropositive.

In its sample, this clone was seen a few times. The chain links TRBV30 to TRBJ1-1; perhaps TRBD1 as D (5 bases). This CDR3 is 14 amino acids long. V shed 0 bases and J shed 6 bases, with 14 bases lying between them. Germline loops: CDR1 GTSNPN, CDR2 SVGIG (reference sequence). The CDR3 DNA reads TGTGCCTGGAGTGTACTTAGGCGGGGGGCTGAAGCTTTCTTT. Translating it yields CAWSVLRRGAEAFF.

The genes are TRBV6-4 and TRBJ2-7; 8 bases map to TRBD2. Germline assignment: CDR1 MRHNA and CDR2 SNTAGT. The length of the CDR3 is 15 residues. Losses at the gene ends were 2 bases for V and 3 bases for J; bases not matched to a gene: 6. CDR3 in DNA: TGTGCCAGCAGTGACGGGGTAGCGGGACTCTACGAGCAGTACTTC. Protein: CASSDGVAGLYEQYF.

This clone was counted a single time. The V and J genes are TRBV18 and TRBJ1-1; D is undetermined. Germline lookup yields CDR1 KGHSH and CDR2 LQKENI. This CDR3 is built from 14 residues. V was shortened by 3 bases and J by 5 bases, with 13 bases between the two germline ends. CDR3 nucleotide sequence: TGTGCCAGCTCACCCCCGACTCCTGGAACTGAAGCTTTCTTT. Protein sequence: CASSPPTPGTEAFF.

The rearrangement uses TRBV10-3 and TRBJ1-3; TRBD1 might be the D (5 bases). CDR1 is ENHRY, CDR2 SYGVKD, per germline. The CDR3 length is 14 residues. The ends were cut back, 9 bases at V and 2 bases at J, with 14 bases in the middle. The CDR3 sequence: CAIRDYSAGNTIYF. In nucleotides, the CDR3 is TGTGCCATTAGGGACTATTCGGCTGGAAACACCATATATTTT.

This chain connects TRBV7-2 to TRBJ2-7; D unclear. Germline CDR1 SGHTA, CDR2 FQGNSA. V was clipped by 3 bases and J by 0 bases, with 12 bases between them. CDR3 size: 15 residues. The CDR3 DNA is TGTGCCAGCAGCTTGTACAGCACAAACTCCTACGAGCAGTACTTC. This codes for CASSLYSTNSYEQYF. Supplemented by reference TRBV7-2 and TRBJ2-7, the full variable domain reads GAGVSQSPSNKVTEKGKDVELRCDPISGHTALYWYRQSLGQGLEFLIYFQGNSAPDKSGLPSDRFSAERTGGSVSTLTIQRTQQEDSAVYLCASSLYSTNSYEQYFGPGTRLTVT.

The chain has TRBV4-1 and TRBJ1-6; tentatively, D is TRBD1 (5 bases). The V end was cut by 4 bases, the J end by 0 bases, with 10 bases between. The CDR3 loop spans 16 amino acids. Per germline, CDR1 MGHRA and CDR2 YSYEKL. CDR3 sequence (DNA): TGCGCCAGCAGCCCAGGGCTGTCCTCCTATAATTCACCCCTCCACTTT. This sequence encodes CASSPGLSSYNSPLHF.

V usage is TRBV5-6 and J usage is TRBJ1-1; D is ambiguous. The germline V gene encodes CDR1 SGHDT and CDR2 YYEEEE. CDR3 length equals 13 residues. Trimming shortened V by 4 bases and J by 0 bases, and 7 bases separated the two germline ends. CDR3 residues: CASSSLMNTEAFF. In DNA, the CDR3 is TGTGCCAGCAGCAGCTTGATGAACACTGAAGCTTTCTTT.

The V call is TRBV4-1, the J call TRBJ2-7, with a weak D call TRBD1 (6 bases). The V gene's germline CDR1 is MGHRA and CDR2 YSYEKL. The CDR3 runs 16 residues. The V end lost 2 bases, the J end lost 2 bases, and 16 bases lay between the germline ends. CDR3 amino acids: CASSQLSSGHPYEQYF. In nucleotides, the CDR3 is TGCGCCAGCAGCCAACTCTCTTCGGGACACCCCTACGAGCAGTACTTC.